These T cell receptor beta chains were read from a single sample in a study of T cells in Graves' hyperthyroidism and ophthalmopathy. Each CDR3 protein is one row after TCRdb ran MiXCR on the multiplex PCR reads. The sample has 560,000 or so distinct CDR3 sequences, approximately 20% seen once; the top ten hold about 45%. The sequencing input was blood. These receptors all stem from a man in his forties with Graves' ophthalmopathy. Each CDR3 is given with its conserved first and last residue. Fields, in order: J gene, V gene, CDR3 protein.

J gene: TRBJ2-3
V gene: TRBV5-1
CDR3 protein: CASSSGQGRDTQYF

J gene: TRBJ1-2
V gene: TRBV11-2
CDR3 protein: CASSSLRTGRVWGTFNYGYTF

J gene: TRBJ2-5
V gene: TRBV7-9
CDR3 protein: CASTVGGQETQYF

J gene: TRBJ2-2
V gene: TRBV11-2
CDR3 protein: CASTSRRLREGLGELFF

J gene: TRBJ2-5
V gene: TRBV9
CDR3 protein: CASSQQGLAGVRETQYF

J gene: TRBJ2-1
V gene: TRBV3-1
CDR3 protein: CASSLVTPRGYNEQFF

J gene: TRBJ1-6
V gene: TRBV7-2
CDR3 protein: CASSSDSGAGYNSPLHF

J gene: TRBJ2-1
V gene: TRBV30
CDR3 protein: CAWSLRGGWDDEQFF

J gene: TRBJ2-4
V gene: TRBV7-9
CDR3 protein: CASSPGGVAKNIQYF

J gene: TRBJ2-7
V gene: TRBV2
CDR3 protein: CASSDEQSSYEQYF

J gene: TRBJ2-7
V gene: TRBV7-9
CDR3 protein: CASSPRGRGTDTYEQYF

J gene: TRBJ2-1
V gene: TRBV7-8
CDR3 protein: CASSSPDRPSGYNEQFF

J gene: TRBJ2-2
V gene: TRBV2
CDR3 protein: CASPETPGELFF

J gene: TRBJ1-5
V gene: TRBV18
CDR3 protein: CASSPVRGRGSNQPQHF

J gene: TRBJ1-5
V gene: TRBV3-1
CDR3 protein: CASSQDGRAGSPQHF

J gene: TRBJ1-2
V gene: TRBV13
CDR3 protein: CASSSQNGTSGGYTF

J gene: TRBJ1-2
V gene: TRBV4-3
CDR3 protein: CASSQDSDSYYGYTF

J gene: TRBJ2-1
V gene: TRBV4-1
CDR3 protein: CASSQDRLGNEQFF

J gene: TRBJ2-1
V gene: TRBV19
CDR3 protein: CASSNSGGSYNEQFF

J gene: TRBJ2-3
V gene: TRBV5-5
CDR3 protein: CASSPRGVQVNTDTQYF

J gene: TRBJ1-1
V gene: TRBV28
CDR3 protein: CASSLWGNMNTEAFF

J gene: TRBJ2-1
V gene: TRBV10-3
CDR3 protein: CAISERVDEQFF

J gene: TRBJ2-1
V gene: TRBV4-3
CDR3 protein: CASSQSPQREKYNEQFF

J gene: TRBJ2-1
V gene: TRBV20-1
CDR3 protein: CSARLAGKHEQFF

J gene: TRBJ2-3
V gene: TRBV6-1
CDR3 protein: CASSESRNTQYF

J gene: TRBJ1-2
V gene: TRBV7-2
CDR3 protein: CASSLDRASGYTF

J gene: TRBJ2-7
V gene: TRBV18
CDR3 protein: CASSPSTGTPYEQYF

J gene: TRBJ1-5
V gene: TRBV6-1
CDR3 protein: CASSELKSNQPQHF

J gene: TRBJ2-7
V gene: TRBV30
CDR3 protein: CAWGQSYEQYF

J gene: TRBJ1-2
V gene: TRBV30
CDR3 protein: CAWSFRASQKGYTF

J gene: TRBJ2-7
V gene: TRBV12-3/TRBV12-4
CDR3 protein: CASSLGGGAYSYEQYF

J gene: TRBJ1-1
V gene: TRBV4-2
CDR3 protein: CASSHYVQATEAFF

J gene: TRBJ2-1
V gene: TRBV6-2/TRBV6-3
CDR3 protein: CASRITEIPNEQFF

J gene: TRBJ2-4
V gene: TRBV6-2/TRBV6-3
CDR3 protein: CASSRGNLVKNIQYF

J gene: TRBJ1-1
V gene: TRBV5-5
CDR3 protein: CASSRREGGRATEAFF

J gene: TRBJ1-2
V gene: TRBV6-1
CDR3 protein: CASSEQHYGYTF

J gene: TRBJ2-2
V gene: TRBV6-1
CDR3 protein: CASSGTWNTGELFF

J gene: TRBJ2-5
V gene: TRBV27
CDR3 protein: CASGSPGQGVETQYF

J gene: TRBJ2-3
V gene: TRBV5-1
CDR3 protein: CASSPGSGSDTQYF

J gene: TRBJ2-3
V gene: TRBV6-2/TRBV6-3
CDR3 protein: CASSYPWTTDTQYF

J gene: TRBJ1-1
V gene: TRBV30
CDR3 protein: CAWSDPSTGPAQKAFF

J gene: TRBJ2-7
V gene: TRBV24-1
CDR3 protein: CATSDPSAPGQGSYEQYF

J gene: TRBJ2-7
V gene: TRBV11-1
CDR3 protein: CASSLVTSGTYEQYF

J gene: TRBJ1-1
V gene: TRBV12-3/TRBV12-4
CDR3 protein: CASSSPGGPVDTEAFF

J gene: TRBJ1-5
V gene: TRBV7-8
CDR3 protein: CASSLFGRDQPQHF

J gene: TRBJ1-3
V gene: TRBV30
CDR3 protein: CAWSVLRVGNTIYF

J gene: TRBJ2-1
V gene: TRBV6-2/TRBV6-3
CDR3 protein: CASSPRLAGGHYNEQFF

J gene: TRBJ2-5
V gene: TRBV11-1
CDR3 protein: CASSPRTFQETQYF

J gene: TRBJ2-5
V gene: TRBV28
CDR3 protein: CASSFAGGAGTQYF

J gene: TRBJ2-1
V gene: TRBV6-2/TRBV6-3
CDR3 protein: CASEGSAQGGSYNEQFF